This T cell receptor beta chain was obtained from a study of regulatory dendritic cells for organ transplantation (dated by TCRdb to between 2016 and 2019). For context, the study as a whole: To make regulatory dendritic cells, monocytes were cultured with vitamin D3 on days 0 and 4, plus IL-10 on day 4. To evaluate the response of the DCs to a potent maturation-inducing agent, LPS was added to DC cultures on day 6. TCRbeta repertoires were sequenced from sorted naive and memory CD4+ and CD8+ T cells before and after allostimulation with regulatory or mature dendritic cells.

Sorted T cell subsets were CFSE-labeled and co-cultured for 4 to 6 days with allogeneic regulatory or mature dendritic cells at a 1:10 DC:T ratio. FACS was used to sort naive T cells as CD45RA+ cells and memory T cells as CD45RO+ CD4+ or CD8+ cells. The T cells used for TCR sequencing were obtained from a couple of healthy control subjects. The Qiagen DNeasy Blood & Tissue Kit was used for extraction of genomic DNA. General study outcomes and caveats: Among the resting subsets, the most alloreactive TCR clonotypes were found in memory CD8+ T cells. In both subjects, allostimulation led to expansion of memory CD8+ clones, although regulatory dendritic cells appeared to cause more limited expansion than mature dendritic cells did. Highly diverse repertoires were observed in naive CD4+ and CD8+ T cells, whereas lower diversity was observed in memory cells, and the most oligoclonal repertoires were found in memory CD8+ cells. Sequencing was done in only two subjects, and the authors reported considerable heterogeneity between individuals in the alloreactive memory CD8+ T cell pool.

Measured from the cysteine to the phenylalanine, the CDR3 is 14 residues long. CDR3 DNA only is kept here, 42 bases in frame from base 1. CDR1 is given as LNHDA and CDR2 as SQIVND, both from the germline V gene (reference sequence). V drops 8 bases and J drops 0 bases, leaving 13 bases in between. Multiplexed two-step PCR with Vbeta-specific forward primers and Jbeta-specific reverse primers was used to amplify TCRbeta CDR3 regions. Through the immunoSEQ service, TCRbeta libraries were sequenced on an Illumina instrument. In the paper's pipeline: IMGT annotation was used to assign V, D and J genes, and synthetic CDR3 analogues were used to correct the counts for multiplex PCR bias. In the immunoSEQ Analyzer, repertoire clonality was calculated as one minus normalized Shannon entropy. Whether a clone counted as expanded was decided by Fisher's exact test with Benjamini-Hochberg false discovery rate control and a two-tailed cutoff of P<0.01. What TCRdb holds here is the immuneACCESS table cut down to in-frame rearrangements. Part of the clones is not present; checked against another copy, under half of the missing clones reflect an unresolved V gene, and the others are unexplained. That table furnishes V, J and clone size, whereas the DNA furnished D and trimming. In all, the sample holds more than 10,000 clones, and 89% of those were seen once. The ten biggest clones cover about 0.4% of the sample.

Note on this clone: This clone's antigen is unknown. Base-call qualities are not available, and no considerably larger clone is one nucleotide away.

The source is a human donor in good health. The chain is made from TRBV19 and TRBJ1-1; a tentative D match to TRBD1 spans 6 bases. Sequencing was performed on naive CD8+ T cells from blood cultured with dendritic cells. The cell subset or site label for this specimen denotes: CD45RA+ naive T cells. The encoded CDR3 is CASQETGLNTEAFF. The sequenced DNA is TGTGCCAGTCAGGAAACAGGGTTGAACACTGAAGCTTTCTTT.